This T cell receptor beta chain was captured in a study of cytomegalovirus exposure and HLA in healthy donors. The study's findings and limits: Most sequenced TCRs were rare (though some public TCRs occurred in many donors). Analysis performed later showed TCR beta chains linked to HLA being more clonally expanded than equally common others.

Turning to this clone: Its specificity is unknown.

The trim removed 4 bases at V and 0 bases at J, leaving 3 bases unmatched. The CDR3 extends over 16 amino acids. The V gene's germline CDR1 is SGHDT and CDR2 YYEEEE. PCR used 60 Vbeta primers and 13 Jbeta primers. TCRdb keeps only in-frame clones here, not all; method: immunoSEQ multiplex PCR. This sample yields around 65,000 clones, of which around 74% are seen a single time; around 7.4% belongs to the top ten. The V gene is TRBV5-6, the J gene TRBJ2-1, with 11 positions matching TRBD2. The sequenced material came from PBMCs. The TCR sequence derives from a woman in her twenties or thirties in good health and CMV-seropositive. In nucleotides, the CDR3 is TGTGCCAGCAGCGTAGGACTAGCGGGCTCCTACAATGAGCAGTTCTTC. Its protein product is CASSVGLAGSYNEQFF.